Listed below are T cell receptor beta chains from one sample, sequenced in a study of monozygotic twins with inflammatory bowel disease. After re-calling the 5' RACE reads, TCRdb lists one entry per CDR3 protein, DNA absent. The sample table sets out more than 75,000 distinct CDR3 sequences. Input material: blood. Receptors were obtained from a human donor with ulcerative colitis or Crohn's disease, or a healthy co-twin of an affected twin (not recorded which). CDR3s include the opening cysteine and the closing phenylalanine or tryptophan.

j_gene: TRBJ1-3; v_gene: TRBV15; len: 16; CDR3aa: CATSRDPANSGNTIYF
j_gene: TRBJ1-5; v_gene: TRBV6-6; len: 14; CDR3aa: CASTQGGGNQPQHF
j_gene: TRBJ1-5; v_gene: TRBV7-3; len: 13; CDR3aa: CASSLTSNQPQHF
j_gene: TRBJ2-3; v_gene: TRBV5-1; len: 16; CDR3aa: CASRTGSLSSTDTQYF
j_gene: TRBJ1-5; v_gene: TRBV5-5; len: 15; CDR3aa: CASSLGFNSNQPQHF
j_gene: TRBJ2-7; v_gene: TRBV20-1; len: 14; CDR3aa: CSARVGTASYEQYF
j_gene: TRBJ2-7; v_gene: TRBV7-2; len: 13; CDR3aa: CASSLNGRYEQYF
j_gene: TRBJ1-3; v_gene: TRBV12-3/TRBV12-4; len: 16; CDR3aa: CASRSRAGRLGNTIYF
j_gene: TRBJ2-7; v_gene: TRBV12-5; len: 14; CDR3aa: CASGLDSGGGEQYF
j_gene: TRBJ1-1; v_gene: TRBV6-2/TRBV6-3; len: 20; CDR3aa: CASSHPPLGRVPAIDTEAFF
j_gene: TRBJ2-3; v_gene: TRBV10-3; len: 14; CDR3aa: CAISEDRVTDTQYF
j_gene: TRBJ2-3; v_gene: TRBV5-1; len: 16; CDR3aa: CASETGDRASTDTQYF
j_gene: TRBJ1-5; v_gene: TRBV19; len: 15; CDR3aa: CASSRQGSHNQPQHF
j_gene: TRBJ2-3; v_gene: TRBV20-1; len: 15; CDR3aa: CSARSGSGSTDTQYF
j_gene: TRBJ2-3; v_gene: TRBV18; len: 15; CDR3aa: CASSPVQGPIDTQYF
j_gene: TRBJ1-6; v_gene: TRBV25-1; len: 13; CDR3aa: CASSRDNNLPLHF
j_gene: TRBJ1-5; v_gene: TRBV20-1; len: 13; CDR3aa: CSARDTGWGPQHF
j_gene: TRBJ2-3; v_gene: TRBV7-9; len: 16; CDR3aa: CASSPGASGRTDTQYF
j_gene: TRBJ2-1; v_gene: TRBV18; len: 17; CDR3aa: CASSAPLTINSYNEQFF
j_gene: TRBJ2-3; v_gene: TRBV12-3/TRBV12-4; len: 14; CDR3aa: CASSLRLTPDTQYF
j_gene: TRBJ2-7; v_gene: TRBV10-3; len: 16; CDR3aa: CATEDNMGRQHYEQYF
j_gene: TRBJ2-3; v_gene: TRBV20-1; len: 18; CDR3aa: CSARDPSGGNLNWDTQYF
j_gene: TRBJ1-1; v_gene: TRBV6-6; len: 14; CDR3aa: CASRLPQSNTEAFF
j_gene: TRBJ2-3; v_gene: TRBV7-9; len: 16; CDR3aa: CASSARWTASTDTQYF
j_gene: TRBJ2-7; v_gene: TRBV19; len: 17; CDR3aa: CASSTVDSGKGSYEQYF
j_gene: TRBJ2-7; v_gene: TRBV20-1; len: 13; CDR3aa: CSGNLAAPYEQYF
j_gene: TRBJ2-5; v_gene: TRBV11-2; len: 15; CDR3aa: CASSLDPRGQETQYF
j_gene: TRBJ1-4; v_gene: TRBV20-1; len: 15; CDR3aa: CSARNPRDVDEKLFF
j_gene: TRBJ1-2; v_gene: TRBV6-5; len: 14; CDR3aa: CASSYRQSGGGYTF
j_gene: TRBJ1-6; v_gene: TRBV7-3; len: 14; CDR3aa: CASSFTGMGSPLHF
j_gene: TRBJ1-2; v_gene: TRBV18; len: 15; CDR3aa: CASSPGDSANYGYTF
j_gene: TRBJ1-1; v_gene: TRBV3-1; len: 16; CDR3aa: CASSQSPGGRYTEAFF
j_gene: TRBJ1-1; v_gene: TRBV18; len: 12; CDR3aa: CASSPPFTEAFF
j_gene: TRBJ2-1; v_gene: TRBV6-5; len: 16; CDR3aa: CASSYSGRGAYNEQFF
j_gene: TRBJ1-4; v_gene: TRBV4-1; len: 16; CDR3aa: CASSQVLGAQGEKLFF
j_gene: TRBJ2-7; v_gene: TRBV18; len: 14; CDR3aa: CASSPLPRSYEQYF
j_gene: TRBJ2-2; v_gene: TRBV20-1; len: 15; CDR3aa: CSATFGGANTGELFF
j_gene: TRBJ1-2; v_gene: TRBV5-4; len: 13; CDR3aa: CASSPGDNYGYTF
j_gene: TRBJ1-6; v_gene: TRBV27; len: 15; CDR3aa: CASTHRDGANSPLHF
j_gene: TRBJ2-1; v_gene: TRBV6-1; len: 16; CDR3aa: CASSPARWLARNEQFF
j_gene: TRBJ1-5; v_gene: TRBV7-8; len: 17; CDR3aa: CASSLSFRQISNQPQHF
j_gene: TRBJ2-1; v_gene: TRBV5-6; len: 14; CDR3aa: CASSLGFGYNEQFF
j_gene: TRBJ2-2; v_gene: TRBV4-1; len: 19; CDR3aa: CASSPWIGRMTANTGELFF
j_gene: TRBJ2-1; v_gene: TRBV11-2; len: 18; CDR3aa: CASSPWASGGASYNEQFF
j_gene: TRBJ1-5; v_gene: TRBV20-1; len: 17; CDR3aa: CSARDPGQGAREQPQHF
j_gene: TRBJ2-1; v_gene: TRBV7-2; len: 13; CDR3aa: CASSPQSGGQQFF
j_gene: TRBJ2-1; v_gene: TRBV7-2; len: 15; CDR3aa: CASSLVVGSYNEQFF
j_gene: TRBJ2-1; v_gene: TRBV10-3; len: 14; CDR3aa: CAISGRSSYNEQFF
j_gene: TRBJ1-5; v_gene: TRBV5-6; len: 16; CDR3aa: CASSSADREPNQPQHF
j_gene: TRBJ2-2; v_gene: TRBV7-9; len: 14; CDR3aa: CASSPGQGPGELFF
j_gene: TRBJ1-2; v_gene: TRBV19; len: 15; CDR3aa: CASTIGTGSSYGYTF
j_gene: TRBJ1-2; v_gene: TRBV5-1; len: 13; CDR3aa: CASSLEQRYGYTF
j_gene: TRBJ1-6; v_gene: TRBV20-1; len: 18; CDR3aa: CSAPGGAPWGGYNSPLHF
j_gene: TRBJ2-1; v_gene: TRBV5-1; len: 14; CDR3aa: CASSFGDLYNEQFF
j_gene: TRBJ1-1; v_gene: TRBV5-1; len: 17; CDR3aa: CASSPRVDSLSDTEAFF
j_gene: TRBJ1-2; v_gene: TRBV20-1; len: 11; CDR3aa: CSAYDRFSYTF
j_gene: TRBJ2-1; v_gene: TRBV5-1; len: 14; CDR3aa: CASSLPNTGNEQFF